This TCR beta chain originates from a study of blood T cell repertoires in COVID-19. Study details: Both acute and convalescent COVID-19 samples were obtained from the United States, Italy and Spain. From T cells, B-cell-depleted T cells, or PBMCs came the material, which was cDNA or gDNA.

Study processing details: Amplification with reference gene primers provided the estimates of nucleated cell counts. The repertoire was sequenced with immunoSEQ multiplex PCR; TCRdb's copy has only in-frame clones and lacks some. V, J and clone size derive from that table, while D and trimming were established from the DNA sequence. Among over 140,000 clones listed, 75% to 80% were seen once. Recovered participants had two consecutive negative NP/OP PCR tests, healthcare professional clearance, or symptom resolution. Per the germline V gene, CDR1 is LGHDT and CDR2 is YNNKEL (reference sequence). J lost 5 bases, V lost 0 bases, and 6 bases had no gene match. CDR3 size: 15 residues.

The specimen was PBMCs or T cells enriched from blood (not recorded which). The clonotype comes from a woman in her 50s who had recovered from COVID-19. The chain links TRBV3-1 (or the pseudogene TRBV3-2) to TRBJ2-5; TRBD2 matches 7 bases. CDR3 amino acids: CASSQDWGGRETQYF. The CDR3 DNA follows: TGTGCCAGCAGCCAAGACTGGGGAGGGAGGGAGACCCAGTACTTC.